One and the same sample provided the 15 T cell receptor beta chains below, sequenced in a study of cytomegalovirus exposure and HLA in healthy donors. PCR primers comprised 60 Vbeta and 13 Jbeta primers. The assay was immunoSEQ multiplex PCR, and TCRdb's table has in-frame clones only and misses some. This table has about 160,000 clones, 70% to 90% appearing once. Sequencing used PBMCs. These receptors all stem from a male donor in good health and CMV-seronegative.

This chain links TRBV9 with TRBJ2-1, with TRBD2 matching 8 bases. The CDR3 extends over 16 amino acids. Germline-derived CDR1 and CDR2 are SGDLS and YYNGEE. V was pared by 3 bases and J by 6 bases, with 11 bases of the junction left unmatched. Here the CDR3 DNA reads TGTGCCAGCAGCGCCCGCGGGACTAGGCCCCCCAATGAGCAGTTCTTC. Translated, it gives CASSARGTRPPNEQFF. Variable domain in full (rest from reference TRBV9 and TRBJ2-1): DSGVTQTPKHLITATGQRVTLRCSPRSGDLSVYWYQQSLDQGLQFLIQYYNGEERAKGNILERFSAQQFPDLHSELNLSSLELGDSALYFCASSARGTRPPNEQFFGPGTRLTVL.

The genes are TRBV13 and TRBJ2-5; TRBD1 might be the D (5 bases). The CDR3 sequence is 15 residues long. Germline CDR1 reads PRHDT; CDR2 reads FYEKMQ (reference sequence). Trimming stripped 5 bases from V and 0 bases from J, with 13 bases between. The CDR3 region has the DNA TGTGCCAGCAGCAACCGCAACAGGTACCAAGAGACCCAGTACTTC. It translates to CASSNRNRYQETQYF.

The count of this clone is one. The chain employs TRBV6-5 and TRBJ1-2; 11 positions agree with TRBD1. CDR1 and CDR2 (germline): MNHEY, SVGAGI. The J segment lost 4 bases and the V segment lost 2 bases, leaving 0 bases of the junction unmatched. CDR3 length: 14 amino acids. For the CDR3, the DNA is TGTGCCAGCAGTTACGGGACAGGGGGCTATGGCTACACCTTC. This codes for CASSYGTGGYGYTF.

The rearrangement uses TRBV28 and TRBJ2-6; possibly TRBD2 for D (5 bases). Germline assignment: CDR1 MDHEN and CDR2 SYDVKM. The CDR3 is 18 residues long. The germline V and J ends were trimmed by 6 bases and 0 bases, with 18 bases remaining between them. CDR3 in DNA: TGTGCCAGCAGCTTTGGTGGGAGTGGTGACTCTGGGGCCAACGTCCTGACTTTC. Protein: CASSFGGSGDSGANVLTF.

The chain combines TRBV30 with TRBJ1-6; TRBD1 matches at 8 bases. Germline trimming cut 1 base from V and 3 bases from J; bases unmatched to any gene: 2. Germline CDR1 reads GTSNPN; CDR2 reads SVGIG (reference sequence). This CDR3 comprises 15 residues. CDR3 loop: CAWSGGTGYNSPLHF. CDR3 coding DNA: TGTGCCTGGAGTGGGGGGACAGGCTATAATTCACCCCTCCACTTT.

The chain carries TRBV5-4 and TRBJ1-1; 8 nucleotides match TRBD1. This CDR3 comprises 13 residues. V trimming: 5 bases; J trimming: 13 bases; junction bases outside the gene matches: 13. Germline CDR1 reads SGHNT; CDR2 reads YYREEE (reference sequence). The CDR3 here is CASSLDRGYGDFF. The CDR3 DNA follows: TGTGCCAGCAGTCTTGACAGGGGATACGGCGATTTCTTT.

The V and J genes are TRBV5-1 and TRBJ1-1; D unresolved. CDR1 and CDR2 from the germline V gene are SGHRS and YFSETQ. CDR3 length: 13 residues. V lost 0 bases, J lost 8 bases, and 11 bases lay in between. CDR3 nucleotides: TGCGCCAGCAGCTTGGTCTCACAATGGGAAGCTTTCTTT. Its protein is CASSLVSQWEAFF.

J is TRBJ2-3 and V is TRBV5-6, with 10 bases lining up with TRBD2. The CDR3 runs 16 residues. With V trimmed by 3 bases and J by 0 bases, 4 bases remained unmatched. Germline V gives CDR1 SGHDT, CDR2 YYEEEE. The CDR3 loop is CASSYGTSASTDTQYF. The CDR3 DNA reads TGTGCCAGCAGCTACGGGACTAGCGCTAGCACAGATACGCAGTATTTT.

The chain joins TRBV7-9 to TRBJ2-3, with D possibly matching TRBD1 (6 bases). The CDR3 has 15 residues. The germline CDR1 and CDR2 sequences are SEHNR and FQNEAQ (reference sequence). Trimming pared 5 bases from V and 0 bases from J, leaving 12 bases between. The CDR3 region has the DNA TGTGCCAGCAGCCCGACAGGACTGAGCACAGATACGCAGTATTTT. It specifies CASSPTGLSTDTQYF.

The rearrangement links TRBV6-5 to TRBJ2-1, with no clear D. V was trimmed by 0 bases and J by 5 bases, leaving 5 bases between them. This CDR3 region has 13 residues. Germline CDR1 and CDR2: MNHEY and SVGAGI. Written as DNA, the CDR3 is TGTGCCAGCAGTTACTCCCAGAACAATGAGCAGTTCTTC. It specifies CASSYSQNNEQFF.

This rearrangement joins TRBV5-5 to TRBJ2-2, with D maybe TRBD2 (7 bases). The CDR3 loop spans 15 amino acids. V was trimmed by 2 bases and J by 0 bases, leaving 8 bases between them. Germline CDR1 and CDR2: SGHKS and YYEKEE (reference sequence). The CDR3 spells CASSLGGANTGELFF. The CDR3 DNA follows: TGTGCCAGCAGCTTAGGGGGGGCGAACACCGGGGAGCTGTTTTTT.

The gene calls are TRBV11-2 and TRBJ1-2; no clear D. The CDR3 has 15 residues. Trimming took off 3 bases at V and 6 bases at J, with 17 bases between the two ends. From germline, CDR1 is SGHAT and CDR2 FQNNGV. CDR3 in amino acids: CASSFSVSGNHGYTF. The CDR3 DNA reads as TGTGCCAGCAGCTTCAGTGTTTCGGGGAATCATGGCTACACCTTC.

The V call is TRBV5-1, the J call TRBJ2-1, with a possible D match to TRBD1 (6 bases). Germline CDR1 is SGHRS and CDR2 is YFSETQ. The V gene lost 0 bases and the J gene lost 5 bases, with 6 bases spanning the gap. The CDR3 consists of 13 residues. In DNA form, the CDR3 reads TGCGCCAGCAGCTTGGACAGGGACAATGAGCAGTTCTTC. As protein: CASSLDRDNEQFF.

The V call is TRBV6-5, the J call TRBJ2-7; the match to TRBD1 covers 12 bases. Per germline, CDR1 MNHEY and CDR2 SVGAGI. The CDR3 has 15 residues. Trimming at V came to 4 bases and at J to 3 bases, leaving 4 bases not matched to a gene. This CDR3 reads CASSWGQGAFYEQYF. CDR3 nucleotide sequence: TGTGCCAGCAGTTGGGGACAGGGGGCCTTCTACGAGCAGTACTTC.

This chain connects TRBV30 to TRBJ1-2; D is unresolved. CDR3 length: 15 amino acids. Trimming took off 4 bases at V and 1 base at J, with 16 bases between the two ends. Germline loops: CDR1 GTSNPN, CDR2 SVGIG (reference sequence). The CDR3: CAWKMGGSFNYGYTF. The CDR3 DNA reads TGTGCCTGGAAGATGGGAGGGTCTTTTAACTATGGCTACACCTTC.